These 22 T cell receptor beta chains were sequenced from one sample in a study of regulatory T cells in long-lasting Graves disease. Assembly of TCR beta libraries relied on iRepertoire HTBI primers together with Arm-PCR of CDR3 regions. TCRdb recomputed calls from the multiplex PCR reads with MiXCR, one row per CDR3 protein. The table has roughly 700,000 distinct CDR3 sequences, about 32% seen once. Time point described: persistent/refractory GD, antithyroid drugs over 5 years with positive TRAb. PBMCs were the source of the RNA used for TCR sequencing. The starting material was peripheral blood mononuclear cells (PBMCs), obtained when the disease was refractory, from a patient treated with antithyroid drugs. The receptors shown here come from a female donor with Graves disease.

This clonotype was observed a few times. The V and J genes are TRBV5-8 and TRBJ2-2, with D unresolved. The V end was cut by 0 bases, the J end by 3 bases, with 6 bases between. The CDR3 totals 14 residues. Looked up from germline, CDR1 is SGHTS and CDR2 is YDEGEE. DNA for the CDR3: TGTGCCAGCAGCTTGGGGCCTCACACCGGGGAGCTGTTTTTT. It translates to CASSLGPHTGELFF.

This clonotype was counted many times. The chain has TRBV2 and TRBJ2-5, with D tentatively TRBD1 (5 bases). Germline V gives CDR1 SNHLY, CDR2 FYNNEI. The CDR3 has 14 amino acids. Trimming shortened V by 3 bases and J by 1 base, and 9 bases separated the two germline ends. This CDR3 reads CASSDPGSQETQYF. The DNA for the CDR3 is TGTGCCAGCAGTGATCCAGGGTCCCAAGAGACCCAGTACTTC.

This clonotype has ten or more counts. This chain joins TRBV2 and TRBJ2-2, with D possibly being TRBD2 (6 bases). V lost 2 bases to trimming and J lost 0 bases, with 7 bases between them. CDR1 and CDR2 from the germline V gene are SNHLY and FYNNEI. This CDR3 spans 15 amino acids. CDR3 nucleotide sequence: TGTGCCAGCAGTGAAATAGCGGCGAACACCGGGGAGCTGTTTTTT. It is translated as CASSEIAANTGELFF.

This clonotype was seen many times. The CDR3 sequence: CASSLRGAGQPQHF. CDR3 DNA sequence: TGTGCCAGCAGTTTACGGGGGGCCGGTCAGCCCCAGCATTTT. V gene TRBV12-3 or TRBV12-4 combines with J gene TRBJ1-5; weak D call: TRBD1 (6 bases). Deletions cut 2 bases from V and 6 bases from J, with 11 bases between. There are 14 residues in the CDR3.

This clonotype was detected a few times. The genes are TRBV7-3 and TRBJ2-2, with no clear D. V lost 2 bases, J lost 2 bases, and 9 bases lay in between. The length of the CDR3 is 15 residues. Germline values: CDR1 SGHTA, CDR2 FQGTGA. CDR3 residues: CASSLRGQNTGELFF. CDR3 DNA: TGTGCCAGCAGCTTACGTGGGCAAAACACCGGGGAGCTGTTTTTT.

This clonotype was detected a few times. The J gene is TRBJ1-3, the V gene TRBV14; D unresolved. The V gene lost 0 bases and the J gene lost 1 base, with 19 bases spanning the gap. The CDR3 sequence is 19 residues long. Germline assignment: CDR1 SGHDN and CDR2 FVKESK. Written as DNA, the CDR3 is TGTGCCAGCAGCCAAGATCTACGGAGGCAGTCAGTTTCTGGAAACACCATATATTTT. Protein product: CASSQDLRRQSVSGNTIYF.

The sample holds a few counts of this clonotype. The rearrangement links TRBV19 to TRBJ2-6, with D possibly TRBD1 on 6 matching bases. The CDR3 loop spans 17 amino acids. V gave up 6 bases and J gave up 0 bases, with 15 bases separating them. CDR1 LNHDA and CDR2 SQIVND come from the germline V gene (reference sequence). Here the CDR3 reads CASSQSTGLSGANVLTF. CDR3 coding DNA: TGTGCCAGTAGCCAATCGACAGGACTCTCTGGGGCCAACGTCCTGACTTTC. Full variable domain (rest looked up from reference TRBV19 and TRBJ2-6): DGGITQSPKYLFRKEGQNVTLSCEQNLNHDAMYWYRQDPGQGLRLIYYSQIVNDFQKGDIAEGYSVSREKKESFPLTVTSAQKNPTAFYLCASSQSTGLSGANVLTFGAGSRLTVL.

The rearrangement links TRBV7-9 to TRBJ1-6; D perhaps matches TRBD1 (6 bases). The CDR3 totals 14 residues. Per germline, CDR1 SEHNR and CDR2 FQNEAQ (reference sequence). V was pared by 2 bases and J by 7 bases, with 9 bases between. CDR3 protein: CASSLQTGNSPLHF. The CDR3 DNA follows: TGTGCCAGCAGCTTACAAACAGGGAATTCACCCCTCCACTTT.

The chain joins TRBV19 to TRBJ2-2, with TRBD1 identical over 8 bases. The V segment lost 4 bases and the J segment 6 bases; nucleotides outside the gene matches: 4. CDR1 and CDR2 from the germline V gene are LNHDA and SQIVND (reference sequence). This CDR3 is 14 amino acids long. CDR3 in DNA: TGTGCCAGTAGTACCCGGACAGGGCCCGGGGAGCTGTTTTTT. This translates into CASSTRTGPGELFF.

The rearrangement joins TRBV11-2 to TRBJ2-3; D uncertain. CDR3 size: 17 residues. Germline lookup yields CDR1 SGHAT and CDR2 FQNNGV. V was cut by 1 base and J by 2 bases, with 16 bases left in between. CDR3 sequence reads: CASSLAAPLIYTDTQYF. The CDR3 DNA is TGTGCCAGCAGCTTAGCCGCACCCCTAATATACACAGATACGCAGTATTTT.

This clonotype has a count of ten or more. This sequence joins TRBV2 and TRBJ1-2, with 7 bases matching TRBD1. The CDR3 is 14 amino acids. CDR1 and CDR2 (germline): SNHLY, FYNNEI. J lost 3 bases, V lost 6 bases, and 7 bases had no gene match. In DNA form, the CDR3 reads TGTGCCAGCAGACCCGGGACAGTCTACTATGGCTACACCTTC. It translates to CASRPGTVYYGYTF.

This chain uses TRBV10-3 with TRBJ2-2; 9 nucleotides line up with TRBD1. The CDR3 loop spans 16 amino acids. J lost 7 bases, V lost 6 bases, and 12 bases had no gene match. Germline CDR1 and CDR2: ENHRY and SYGVKD. Here the CDR3 reads CAISTDSQGAGGELFF. The CDR3 DNA follows: TGTGCCATCAGCACAGACTCACAGGGGGCCGGCGGGGAGCTGTTTTTT.

This chain joins TRBV19 and TRBJ2-2; 8 nucleotides agree with TRBD2. Germline V CDR1 and CDR2: LNHDA, SQIVND (reference sequence). The ends lost 6 bases at V and 0 bases at J; junction bases unmatched: 6. The CDR3 consists of 16 residues. The CDR3 is CASRPQLAANTGELFF. The DNA of the CDR3 is TGTGCCAGTAGACCACAACTAGCGGCGAACACCGGGGAGCTGTTTTTT.

This clonotype was counted only a few times. One end of the junction fails to match germline, which may point to a read error. V gene TRBV25-1 combines with J gene TRBJ2-7, with a possible D match to TRBD2 (5 bases). The CDR3 has 13 amino acids. Germline V gene data show CDR1 as MGHDK and CDR2 as SYGVNS. CDR3 in amino acids: CASRGLTNLRTDF. CDR3 in DNA: TGTGCCAGCCGAGGGTTGACGAACCTCCGTACGGACTTC.

This clonotype was seen a few times. The chain is built from TRBV12-3 or TRBV12-4 and TRBJ1-5; D is unresolved. CDR3 length: 14 amino acids. V shed 2 bases and J shed 5 bases, with 10 bases lying between them. The CDR3 sequence: CASSLSSGDQPQHF. The CDR3 DNA reads TGTGCCAGCAGTTTAAGCTCCGGGGATCAGCCCCAGCATTTT.

In its sample, this clonotype was seen a few times. This chain uses TRBV6-2 or TRBV6-3 with TRBJ2-2; D gene ambiguous. The CDR3 has 14 amino acids. Trimming shortened V by 6 bases and J by 2 bases, and 10 bases separated the two germline ends. The V gene's germline CDR1 is MNHEY and CDR2 SVGEGT. CDR3 loop: CASSLPSNTGELFF. CDR3 in DNA: TGTGCCAGCAGCTTACCGTCCAACACCGGGGAGCTGTTTTTT.

This clonotype was detected only a few times. V gene TRBV13 combines with J gene TRBJ1-2; no firm D call. The CDR3 contains 14 residues. Looked up from germline, CDR1 is PRHDT and CDR2 is FYEKMQ (reference sequence). V was shortened by 3 bases and J by 8 bases, with 16 bases between the two germline ends. CDR3 residues: CASSFQVSKRGYTF. DNA of the CDR3: TGTGCCAGCAGCTTTCAGGTCTCCAAGAGGGGCTACACCTTC.

The chain joins TRBV2 to TRBJ1-5; perhaps TRBD1 as D (5 bases). Germline V lookup: CDR1 SNHLY, CDR2 FYNNEI. V was clipped by 4 bases and J by 2 bases, with 12 bases between them. The CDR3 totals 15 residues. The CDR3 loop reads CASSGRDAGNQPQHF. The CDR3 coding sequence is TGTGCCAGCAGTGGCAGGGATGCGGGCAATCAGCCCCAGCATTTT. Full variable domain (outside the CDR3, taken from reference TRBV2 and TRBJ1-5): EPEVTQTPSHQVTQMGQEVILRCVPISNHLYFYWYRQILGQKVEFLVSFYNNEISEKSEIFDDQFSVERPDGSNFTLKIRSTKLEDSAMYFCASSGRDAGNQPQHFGDGTRLSIL.

This clonotype was counted ten times or more. The rearrangement uses TRBV12-3 or TRBV12-4 and TRBJ2-7; a possible D gene is TRBD2 (6 bases). V lost 3 bases, J lost 3 bases, and 15 bases lay in between. CDR3 size: 15 residues. The CDR3 nucleotides are TGTGCCAGCAGTTTTGGGGTCGGGAGAGGCTACGAGCAGTACTTC. Translation: CASSFGVGRGYEQYF.

This clonotype appeared a few times. The rearrangement uses TRBV29-1 and TRBJ1-2; possibly TRBD1 for D (6 bases). Germline lookup yields CDR1 SQVTM and CDR2 ANQGSEA. Trimming pared 6 bases from V and 6 bases from J, leaving 11 bases between. There are 11 residues in the CDR3. The CDR3 is CSVGAGDGYTF. The CDR3 nucleotides are TGCAGCGTCGGGGCAGGGGATGGCTACACCTTC. Supplemented by reference TRBV29-1 and TRBJ1-2, the full variable domain reads SAVISQKPSRDICQRGTSLTIQCQVDSQVTMMFWYRQQPGQSLTLIATANQGSEATYESGFVIDKFPISRPNLTFSTLTVSNMSPEDSSIYLCSVGAGDGYTFGSGTRLTVV.

This chain joins TRBV6-2 or TRBV6-3 and TRBJ1-2; D is unresolved. Looked up from germline, CDR1 is MNHEY and CDR2 is SVGEGT. Trimming removed 7 bases from V and 10 bases from J, with 25 bases in between. CDR3 length: 15 amino acids. CDR3 region: CASTKSGLHHWDYTF. For the CDR3, the DNA is TGTGCCAGCACCAAATCCGGACTCCACCATTGGGACTACACCTTC.

The chain joins TRBV5-1 to TRBJ1-4; D possibly corresponds to TRBD1 (6 bases). This CDR3 is built from 16 residues. Trimming cost V 3 bases and J 2 bases, with 14 bases left between them. From germline, CDR1 is SGHRS and CDR2 YFSETQ. CDR3 nucleotides: TGCGCCAGCAGCTCGGGACACATCGGCACTAATGAAAAACTGTTTTTT. This translates into CASSSGHIGTNEKLFF. Based on the CDR3 plus reference TRBV5-1 and TRBJ1-4, the full variable domain is KAGVTQTPRYLIKTRGQQVTLSCSPISGHRSVSWYQQTPGQGLQFLFEYFSETQRNKGNFPGRFSGRQFSNSRSEMNVSTLELGDSALYLCASSSGHIGTNEKLFFGSGTQLSVL.